This T cell receptor (beta chain) was obtained from a study of T cells in Graves' hyperthyroidism and ophthalmopathy. RNA transcripts gave rise to amplified TCR beta CDR3 regions. When the TCR CDR3 underwent first-round RT-PCR, the HTBI primer set was used. Via MiXCR, TCRdb re-called the multiplex PCR reads, giving one row per CDR3 protein. The sample holds around 540,000 distinct CDR3 sequences, about half seen once. Patients having uncontrolled infection, another autoimmune disease, pregnancy or lactation were not included. Specimen: peripheral blood or thyroid tissue (not recorded which). This receptor was taken from a woman between 18 and 30 years old with Graves' hyperthyroidism.

The CDR3 DNA reads TGTGCCAGCAGACCCACGCAATCCTACGAGCAGTACTTC. Translation: CASRPTQSYEQYF. This sequence joins TRBV25-1 and TRBJ2-7; D is ambiguous. Germline CDR1 MGHDK, CDR2 SYGVNS. This CDR3 is 13 amino acids long. Trimming took 6 bases from V and 1 from J, leaving 10 bases between them.